The TCR beta chain under discussion was sequenced for a study of CD8+ T cells in alopecia areata. At the level of the study: The roughly 6-11-week-old female C3H/HeJ mice were given skin taken from approximately 6-13-month-old C3H/HeJ graft donors that had spontaneous alopecia.

This clone was found many times. Each gene name is a mouse one. The CDR3 end falls 4 residues outside the read, so it is completed with the germline J gene. cDNA reverse transcribed from extracted RNA served as the sequencing template. Data came from immunoSEQ multiplex PCR; TCRdb stores just in-frame clones and leaves some out. The record shows roughly 1,400 clones for this sample, with no singletons present. Germline CDR1 is NSQYPW and CDR2 is LRSPGD (reference sequence). The CDR3 is 15 amino acids. V was clipped by 5 bases and J by 2 bases, with 14 bases between them. Material for sequencing was lesional skin. V usage is TRBV1 and J usage is TRBJ2-5; D is possibly TRBD1 (6 bases). The source of this sequence is a C3H/HeJ mouse with alopecia areata. MHC haplotype of the strain: H2-k. CDR3 DNA (partial): TGCACCTGCAGTCCCAGGGGTGGGAGCCAAGAC. Its translation: CTCSPRGGSQD. The CDR3, in full, reads CTCSPRGGSQDTQYF.